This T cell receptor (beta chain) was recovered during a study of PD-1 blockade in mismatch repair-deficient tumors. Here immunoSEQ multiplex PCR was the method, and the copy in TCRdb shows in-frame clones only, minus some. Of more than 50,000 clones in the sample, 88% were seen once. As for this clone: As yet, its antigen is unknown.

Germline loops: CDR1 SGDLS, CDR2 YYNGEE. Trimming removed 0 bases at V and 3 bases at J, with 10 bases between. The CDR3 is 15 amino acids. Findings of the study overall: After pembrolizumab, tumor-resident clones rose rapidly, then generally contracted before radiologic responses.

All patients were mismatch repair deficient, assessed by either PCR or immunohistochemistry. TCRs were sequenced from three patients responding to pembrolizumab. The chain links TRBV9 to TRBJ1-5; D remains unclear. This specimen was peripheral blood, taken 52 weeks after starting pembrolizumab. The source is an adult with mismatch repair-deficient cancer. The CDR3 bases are TGTGCCAGCAGCGTAGGTGCAGGCCCCAATCAGCCCCAGCATTTT. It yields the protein CASSVGAGPNQPQHF.